Following are 7 T cell receptor beta chains from one sample sequenced in a study of human T cells and chemical hapten exposure. Each CDR3 protein is one row after TCRdb ran MiXCR on the RACE reads. This sample has some 99,000 distinct CDR3 sequences; less than 10% occur once, and the top ten carry 3% to 4%. As for time point: patch test 2, 6 weeks after DPC sensitization. Specified treatment: therapeutic diphenylcyclopropenone sensitization with weekly scalp DPC. The sequences come from whole blood, collected in connection with sensitization to the hapten diphenylcyclopropenone (DPC). The receptors were sampled from a woman aged 40 to 50 with alopecia areata. Some clones in this sample may be carry-over from other donors' samples.

The J gene is TRBJ1-1, the V gene TRBV7-6, with D possibly TRBD1 on 6 matching bases. Germline values: CDR1 SGHVS, CDR2 FNYEAQ. CDR3 length equals 14 residues. Trimming took off 6 bases at V and 2 bases at J, with 13 bases between the two ends. The CDR3 bases are TGTGCCAGCAGTGGGGGGCTTTCTAACACTGAAGCTTTCTTT. This codes for CASSGGLSNTEAFF.

This clonotype was counted many times. The chain is built from TRBV7-8 and TRBJ2-1; 7 bases align to TRBD2. CDR3 length: 13 residues. Germline trimming cut 3 bases from V and 10 bases from J; bases unmatched to any gene: 6. Germline CDR1 SGHVS, CDR2 FQNEAQ. The CDR3 protein is CASSFGASGEQFF. In nucleotides, the CDR3 is TGTGCCAGCAGCTTCGGAGCTAGCGGCGAGCAGTTCTTC.

This clonotype has a count of ten or more. This rearrangement joins TRBV14 to TRBJ2-1; D is uncertain. Trimming shortened V by 0 bases and J by 0 bases, and 12 bases separated the two germline ends. Germline CDR1 SGHDN, CDR2 FVKESK. This CDR3 spans 17 amino acids. The CDR3 reads CASSQDLRWSSYNEQFF. DNA of the CDR3: TGTGCCAGCAGCCAAGATCTACGGTGGAGCTCCTACAATGAGCAGTTCTTC.

This clonotype was found many times. The rearrangement joins TRBV28 to TRBJ1-1, with a tentative D call TRBD1 (5 bases). Between the trimmed V and J ends, which lost 6 bases and 8 bases, there was a span of 25 bases. The CDR3 totals 16 residues. In germline, CDR1 is MDHEN, CDR2 SYDVKM. The CDR3 DNA sequence: TGTGCCAGCAGCCTCCCCCCTCAGGGAGCCAGAATGGAAGCTTTCTTT. Its protein is CASSLPPQGARMEAFF.

The rearrangement links TRBV29-1 to TRBJ1-2; the D gene is possibly TRBD1 (5 bases). The CDR3 has 12 residues. The germline V and J ends were trimmed by 6 bases and 4 bases, with 12 bases remaining between them. Per germline, CDR1 SQVTM and CDR2 ANQGSEA. As DNA, the CDR3 is TGCAGCGTCCTTACAGGCCTCTATGGCTACACCTTC. Its protein is CSVLTGLYGYTF.

This clonotype showed up just a few times. V and J are TRBV29-1 and TRBJ2-5; 9 bases align to TRBD2. This CDR3 is 15 amino acids long. The V and J ends lost 7 bases and 9 bases, in that order; junction bases with no gene match: 18. Germline V gene sequence: CDR1 SQVTM, CDR2 ANQGSEA. The chain's CDR3 is CSAQSRLAGRGAQYF. CDR3 DNA: TGCAGCGCACAATCTCGGCTAGCGGGGCGTGGGGCCCAGTACTTC.

This clonotype occurred a few times. This CDR3 reads CSVHSDRDGYTF. The CDR3, as DNA: TGCAGCGTTCACTCGGACAGGGATGGCTACACCTTC. The V gene is TRBV29-1, the J gene TRBJ1-2; 8 nucleotides match TRBD1. The J segment lost 6 bases and the V segment lost 5 bases, leaving 5 bases of the junction unmatched. CDR3 length: 12 residues. The germline V gene has CDR1 SQVTM and CDR2 ANQGSEA.